This TCR beta chain was recovered during a study of response to subunit inactivated influenza vaccine. TCRdb reprocessed the RT-PCR reads with MiXCR, giving one entry per CDR3 protein. The data contain around 600,000 distinct CDR3 sequences, approximately 11% of them singletons. There are 15 residues in the CDR3. V was cut by 2 bases and J by 1 base, with 9 bases left in between. The V gene's germline CDR1 is MNHEY and CDR2 SVGEGT. A few counts support this clonotype. This sample was also put to use in a study of T cells expressing NK-cell markers. From that paper: Libraries used 5'RACE template switching adding universal primer site and UMIs.

The sequence was collected from a man in his fifties who received an inactivated influenza vaccine. V and J are TRBV6-2 or TRBV6-3 and TRBJ2-1; no definite D call. The sequenced sample was PBMCs from blood, obtained on the day of vaccination. CDR3 sequence reads: CASSYERESYNEQFF. CDR3 nucleotide sequence: TGTGCCAGCAGTTACGAAAGGGAATCCTACAATGAGCAGTTCTTC.